Listed here are 14 T cell receptor beta chains from one sample, sequenced in a study. One entry per CDR3 protein results from TCRdb running MiXCR on the 5' RACE reads. The sample lists about 5,800 distinct CDR3 sequences, approximately 31% occurring once. The sequenced sample was memory CD4+ T cells sorted from a lymph node. Subset of the sample: memory CD4+ T cells, CD4+CD45RO+CD25-. The receptors derive from a female donor with breast cancer.

As to this clonotype: No conserved phenylalanine or tryptophan is present at the end of the CDR3, so a read error is the likely explanation. Here the CDR3 reads CASSQGRGSVDEQFS. The CDR3, as DNA: TGCGCCAGCAGCCAAGGGAGGGGGTCTGTAGACGAGCAGTTCTCC. The chain recombines TRBV4-1 with TRBJ2-1; D may correspond to TRBD1 or TRBD2 (6 bases each). Germline V gene lookup returns CDR1 MGHRA and CDR2 YSYEKL. CDR3 length equals 15 residues. V was clipped by 1 base and J by 10 bases, with 17 bases between them.

The table lists this clonotype with many counts. The chain couples TRBV4-1 to TRBJ2-2; D tentatively reads TRBD1 or TRBD2 (6 bases each). The CDR3 totals 15 residues. The germline CDR1 and CDR2 sequences are MGHRA and YSYEKL. Trimming removed 6 bases at V and 3 bases at J, with 14 bases between. The CDR3 DNA is TGCGCCAGCAGGCCGGGGGCCTCTTACACCGGGGAGCTGTTTTTT. Translated: CASRPGASYTGELFF.

Comments on this clonotype: A much larger clone differs from this one at a single base, so this may be a read error. The chain is built from TRBV19 and TRBJ2-2; tentative D call: TRBD1 (6 bases). Trimming removed 10 bases at V and 4 bases at J, with 16 bases between. This CDR3 comprises 14 residues. Germline V gene sequence: CDR1 LNHDA, CDR2 SQIVND (reference sequence). The CDR3 here is CATRSTGITGELFF. The DNA for the CDR3 is TGTGCCACTAGATCAACAGGGATCACCGGGGAGCTGTTTTTT. Full variable domain (outside the CDR3, taken from reference TRBV19 and TRBJ2-2): DGGITQSPKYLFRKEGQNVTLSCEQNLNHDAMYWYRQDPGQGLRLIYYSQIVNDFQKGDIAEGYSVSREKKESFPLTVTSAQKNPTAFYLCATRSTGITGELFFGEGSRLTVL.

By its share, this clonotype is medium-sized. The genes are TRBV6-1 and TRBJ2-1; 9 bases map to TRBD2. This CDR3 has 14 residues. V shed 7 bases and J 2 bases; nucleotides not matched to a gene: 3. Germline loops: CDR1 MNHNS, CDR2 SASEGT. The CDR3 is CASTVAGAYNEQFF. DNA of the CDR3: TGTGCCAGCACCGTAGCGGGGGCCTACAATGAGCAGTTCTTC.

The rearrangement joins TRBV20-1 to TRBJ2-1; D not resolved. Germline V CDR1 and CDR2: DFQATT, SNEGSKA (reference sequence). V lost 3 bases, J lost 4 bases, and 13 bases lay in between. CDR3 length: 14 amino acids. CDR3 amino acids: CSASLRALYNEQFF. The CDR3 region has the DNA TGCAGTGCTAGTTTACGGGCGCTTTACAATGAGCAGTTCTTC.

The chain uses TRBV18 and TRBJ1-6, with 10 bases identical to TRBD1. The CDR3 has 15 amino acids. Per germline, CDR1 KGHSH and CDR2 LQKENI. J gave up 11 bases and V 5 bases, and 9 bases lay outside the gene matches. The CDR3 bases are TGTGCCAGCTCAGGCTCCGGGACAGGGGTTCCACCCCTCCACTTT. As protein: CASSGSGTGVPPLHF. Filled out from reference TRBV18 and TRBJ1-6, the complete variable domain reads NAGVMQNPRHLVRRRGQEARLRCSPMKGHSHVYWYRQLPEEGLKFMVYLQKENIIDESGMPKERFSAEFPKEGPSILRIQQVVRGDSAAYFCASSGSGTGVPPLHFGNGTRLTVT.

This clonotype is deemed medium-sized. The V call is TRBV10-3, the J call TRBJ2-1, with a tentative D call TRBD1 (6 bases). The V end lost 3 bases, the J end lost 5 bases, and 17 bases lay between the germline ends. Germline assignment: CDR1 ENHRY and CDR2 SYGVKD. This CDR3 is built from 16 residues. The CDR3 spells CAISDGSAGVNNEQFF. In DNA, the CDR3 is TGTGCCATCAGTGATGGGTCGGCAGGGGTGAACAATGAGCAGTTCTTC.

This clonotype was seen ten or more times. V is TRBV29-1 and J is TRBJ2-1; 8 bases fit TRBD2. Germline CDR1 is SQVTM and CDR2 is ANQGSEA. After removal of 8 bases from V and 8 bases from J, the junction contained 20 bases not matched to a gene. The CDR3 is 16 amino acids. CDR3 sequence: CSSRQAYRGGLDEQFF. Written as DNA, the CDR3 is TGCAGCTCCCGACAGGCTTATCGGGGGGGTCTGGATGAGCAGTTCTTC.

This clonotype is medium-sized within its sample. V and J are TRBV5-4 and TRBJ1-2; D is possibly TRBD1 (6 bases). V dropped 4 bases and J dropped 1 base, with 17 bases sitting between them. This CDR3 has 16 residues. Germline CDR1 reads SGHNT; CDR2 reads YYREEE (reference sequence). In nucleotides, the CDR3 is TGTGCCAGCAGCCCGAAACAGGGAGCTCTTAACTATGGCTACACCTTC. Its translation is CASSPKQGALNYGYTF.

The sample holds a few counts of this clonotype. V and J are TRBV15 and TRBJ2-1; the D is unclear. The V gene's germline CDR1 is LNHNV and CDR2 YYDKDF (reference sequence). V lost 0 bases, J lost 3 bases, and 12 bases lay in between. There are 16 residues in the CDR3. CDR3 DNA sequence: TGTGCCACCAGCAGAGATCGGAACGTTTACTACAATGAGCAGTTCTTC. Translated, it gives CATSRDRNVYYNEQFF.

On this clonotype itself: A single base separates this from a much larger clone, so it may be a read error. The rearrangement joins TRBV20-1 to TRBJ2-7; TRBD2 aligns across 10 bases. Trimming at V came to 5 bases and at J to 2 bases, leaving 3 bases not matched to a gene. The CDR3 consists of 13 residues. Germline CDR1 DFQATT, CDR2 SNEGSKA (reference sequence). The CDR3 sequence is CSAHSGGAYEQYF. CDR3 DNA: TGCAGTGCTCACAGCGGGGGGGCCTACGAGCAGTACTTC.

Within the sample, this clonotype is large. The genes are TRBV5-5 and TRBJ1-5; D remains ambiguous. Germline values: CDR1 SGHKS, CDR2 YYEKEE (reference sequence). The CDR3 covers 15 residues. The V gene lost 4 bases and the J gene lost 0 bases, with 11 bases spanning the gap. The CDR3 sequence is CASSPGENSNQPQHF. The CDR3 nucleotides are TGTGCCAGCAGCCCCGGAGAAAATAGCAATCAGCCCCAGCATTTT.

As for this clonotype: Sequence at one end of the junction differs from germline and may be a read error. V gene TRBV20-1 combines with J gene TRBJ2-7; D is undetermined. The CDR3 runs 9 residues. CDR1 is DFQATT, CDR2 SNEGSKA, per germline (reference sequence). In nucleotides, the CDR3 is TGCAGTGCTAGAGTACATGGGGACTTC. This translates into CSARVHGDF.

This clonotype was detected ten times or more. The chain recombines TRBV9 with TRBJ2-2; D not certain. Germline V gives CDR1 SGDLS, CDR2 YYNGEE. With 5 bases removed from V and 6 bases from J, the gap between germline ends came to 17 bases. The CDR3 consists of 15 residues. CDR3 residues: CASSELGIRAGELFF. The DNA of the CDR3 is TGTGCCAGCAGTGAATTAGGGATTCGGGCCGGGGAGCTGTTTTTT.